Listed below are T cell receptor beta chains from one sample, sequenced in a study of T cell responses to AZD1222 COVID-19 vaccine. Profiled with immunoSEQ multiplex PCR; TCRdb holds only in-frame clones, not every one. The sample holds 130,000 to 150,000 clones, 75% to 95% seen once. Sequencing used peripheral blood, obtained on day 0 of AZD1222 vaccination. Source of these receptors: an adult in good health. Each CDR3 is given with its conserved first and last residue. Fields, in order: V gene, J gene, clone size, CDR3 protein. Some rows have no size entry. The others give once, few or many, or a class for an expanded clone.

V: TRBV28; J: TRBJ1-5; size: NA; CDR3: CASRSLGRGFDQPQHF
V: TRBV19; J: TRBJ1-2; size: NA; CDR3: CASSSLLYGYTF
V: TRBV4-1; J: TRBJ1-5; size: NA; CDR3: CASSQGTNVGNQPQHF
V: TRBV19; J: TRBJ1-3; size: NA; CDR3: CASSPSGGGLNTIYF
V: TRBV28; J: TRBJ1-2; size: NA; CDR3: CASSSLAYGYTF
V: TRBV6-5; J: TRBJ1-1; size: once; CDR3: CASSYSTGYTEAFF
V: TRBV7-3; J: TRBJ2-5; size: few; CDR3: CASSQAWGGPWETQYF
V: TRBV4-1; J: TRBJ2-7; size: NA; CDR3: CASSQDLGSYEQYF
V: TRBV12-3/TRBV12-4; J: TRBJ2-5; size: NA; CDR3: CASGSGETQYF
V: TRBV7-3; J: TRBJ1-1; size: NA; CDR3: CASSLNRESEAFF
V: TRBV6-5; J: TRBJ2-1; size: NA; CDR3: CASVGTYYNEQFF
V: TRBV19; J: TRBJ1-5; size: NA; CDR3: CASGSRQGFQPQHF
V: TRBV2; J: TRBJ2-7; size: NA; CDR3: CAGRDRGYEQYF
V: TRBV5-6; J: TRBJ2-2; size: NA; CDR3: CASSFRDTGELFF
V: TRBV28; J: TRBJ1-6; size: few; CDR3: CASSPGQGTSPLHF
V: TRBV5-4; J: TRBJ1-6; size: NA; CDR3: CASSLEQGIGSPLHF
V: TRBV11-3; J: TRBJ2-1; size: NA; CDR3: CASSSPPSGSGGGEQFF
V: TRBV11-1; J: TRBJ2-7; size: NA; CDR3: CASSPRALLYEQYF
V: TRBV3-1/TRBV3-2; J: TRBJ1-4; size: NA; CDR3: CASSQLPSGEKLFF
V: TRBV5-1; J: TRBJ2-1; size: NA; CDR3: CASSLEVAAVNEQFF